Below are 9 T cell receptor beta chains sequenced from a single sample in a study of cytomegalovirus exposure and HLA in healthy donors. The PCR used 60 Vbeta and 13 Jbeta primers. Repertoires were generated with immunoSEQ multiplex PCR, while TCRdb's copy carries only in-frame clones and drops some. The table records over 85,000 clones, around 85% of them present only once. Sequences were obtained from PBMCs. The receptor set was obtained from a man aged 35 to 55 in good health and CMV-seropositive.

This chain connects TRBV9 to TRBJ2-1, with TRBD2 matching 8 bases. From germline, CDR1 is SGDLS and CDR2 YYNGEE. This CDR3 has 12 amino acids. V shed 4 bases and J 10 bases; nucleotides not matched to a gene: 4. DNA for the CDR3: TGTGCCAGCAGCTTGACTAGCGTGGAGCAGTTCTTC. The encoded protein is CASSLTSVEQFF. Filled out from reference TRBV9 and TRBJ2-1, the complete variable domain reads DSGVTQTPKHLITATGQRVTLRCSPRSGDLSVYWYQQSLDQGLQFLIQYYNGEERAKGNILERFSAQQFPDLHSELNLSSLELGDSALYFCASSLTSVEQFFGPGTRLTVL.

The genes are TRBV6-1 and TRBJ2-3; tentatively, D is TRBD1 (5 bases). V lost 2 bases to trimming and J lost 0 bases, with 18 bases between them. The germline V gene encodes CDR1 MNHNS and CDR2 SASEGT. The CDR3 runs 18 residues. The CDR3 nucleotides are TGTGCCAGCAGTGAAAATCCCCGACAGTCCTCTAGCACAGATACGCAGTATTTT. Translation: CASSENPRQSSSTDTQYF.

The CDR3 DNA reads TGTGCCAGCAGGAGAGGGACAGCGAACGAGCAGTACTTC. Its protein product is CASRRGTANEQYF. The chain combines TRBV27 with TRBJ2-7; TRBD1 matches at 7 bases. The V gene's germline CDR1 is MNHEY and CDR2 SMNVEV (reference sequence). Unmatched junction bases numbered 7, after V lost 6 bases and J lost 5 bases. The length of the CDR3 is 13 residues.

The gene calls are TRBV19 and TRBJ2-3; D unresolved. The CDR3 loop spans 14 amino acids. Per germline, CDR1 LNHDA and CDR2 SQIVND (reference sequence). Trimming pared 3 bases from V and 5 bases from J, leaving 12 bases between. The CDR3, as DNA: TGTGCCAGTAGTATCGTTCAGACTGGAGATACGCAGTATTTT. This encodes CASSIVQTGDTQYF.

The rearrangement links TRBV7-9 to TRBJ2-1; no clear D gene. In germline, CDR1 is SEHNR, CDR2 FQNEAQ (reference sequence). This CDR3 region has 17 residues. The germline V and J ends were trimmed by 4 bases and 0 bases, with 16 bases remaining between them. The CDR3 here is CASSSVSRRSSYNEQFF. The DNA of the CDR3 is TGTGCCAGCAGCTCAGTGTCTAGGCGTAGCTCCTACAATGAGCAGTTCTTC.

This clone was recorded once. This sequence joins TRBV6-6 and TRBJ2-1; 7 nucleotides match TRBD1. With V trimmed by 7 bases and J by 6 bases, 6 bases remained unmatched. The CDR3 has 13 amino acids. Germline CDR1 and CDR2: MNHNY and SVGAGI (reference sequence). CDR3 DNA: TGTGCCAGCACCGAGGGACAGCCCAATGAGCAGTTCTTC. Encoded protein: CASTEGQPNEQFF.

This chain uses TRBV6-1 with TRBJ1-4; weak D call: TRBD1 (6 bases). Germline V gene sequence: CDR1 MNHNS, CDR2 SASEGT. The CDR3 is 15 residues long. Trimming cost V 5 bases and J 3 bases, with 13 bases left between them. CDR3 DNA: TGTGCCAGCAGTATTACGACAGGAGCTAATGAAAAACTGTTTTTT. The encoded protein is CASSITTGANEKLFF.

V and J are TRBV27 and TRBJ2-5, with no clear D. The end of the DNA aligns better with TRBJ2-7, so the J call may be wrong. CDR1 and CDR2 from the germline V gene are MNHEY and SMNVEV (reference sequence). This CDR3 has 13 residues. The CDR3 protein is CASSLFYSYEQYF. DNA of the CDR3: TGTGCCAGCAGTTTATTTTATTCCTACGAGCAGTACTTC.

CDR3 region: CASSLFPGQGVQPQHF. DNA of the CDR3: TGTGCCAGCAGCTTATTTCCGGGACAGGGCGTTCAGCCCCAGCATTTT. The chain joins TRBV7-2 to TRBJ1-5; 9 nucleotides agree with TRBD1. The CDR3 extends over 16 amino acids. Trimming took 2 bases from V and 6 from J; bases not matched to a gene: 8. Germline values: CDR1 SGHTA, CDR2 FQGNSA.